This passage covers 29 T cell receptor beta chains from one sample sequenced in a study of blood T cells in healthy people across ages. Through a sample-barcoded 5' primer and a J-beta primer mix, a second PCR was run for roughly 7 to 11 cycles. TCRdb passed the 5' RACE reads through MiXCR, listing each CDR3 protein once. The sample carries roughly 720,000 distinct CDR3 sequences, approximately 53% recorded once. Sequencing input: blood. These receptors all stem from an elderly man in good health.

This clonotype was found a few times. CDR3 protein: CASSSTGTSGSGEQFF. In nucleotides, the CDR3 is TGCGCCAGCAGCTCTACCGGGACTAGCGGGAGTGGGGAGCAGTTCTTC. The rearrangement links TRBV5-1 to TRBJ2-1, with 14 bases lining up with TRBD2. CDR1 and CDR2 from the germline V gene are SGHRS and YFSETQ. The V and J ends lost 3 bases and 10 bases, in that order; junction bases with no gene match: 9. The CDR3 spans 16 residues. The variable domain in full, with the rest retrieved from reference TRBV5-1 and TRBJ2-1, is KAGVTQTPRYLIKTRGQQVTLSCSPISGHRSVSWYQQTPGQGLQFLFEYFSETQRNKGNFPGRFSGRQFSNSRSEMNVSTLELGDSALYLCASSSTGTSGSGEQFFGPGTRLTVL.

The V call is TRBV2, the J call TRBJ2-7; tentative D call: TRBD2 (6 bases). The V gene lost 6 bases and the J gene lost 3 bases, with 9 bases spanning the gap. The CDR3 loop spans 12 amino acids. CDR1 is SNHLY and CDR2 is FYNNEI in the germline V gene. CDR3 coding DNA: TGTGCCAGCAGGGCGGACTACTACGAGCAGTACTTC. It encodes CASRADYYEQYF.

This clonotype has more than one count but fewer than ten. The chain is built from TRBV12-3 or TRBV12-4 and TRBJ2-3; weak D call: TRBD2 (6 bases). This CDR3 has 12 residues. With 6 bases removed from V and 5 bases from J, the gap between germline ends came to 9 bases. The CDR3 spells CASRPRGDTQYF. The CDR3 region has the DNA TGTGCCAGCAGACCGCGGGGAGATACGCAGTATTTT.

For the CDR3, the DNA is TGTGCCAGCAGCCCAACAGGGAGGGACAGATACGCGTATTTT. Its protein is CASSPTGRDRYAYF. This chain uses TRBV14 with TRBJ2-3; tentatively, D is TRBD1 or TRBD2 (7 bases each). Germline values: CDR1 SGHDN, CDR2 FVKESK. Trimming removed 4 bases at V and 14 bases at J, with 22 bases between. The CDR3 loop spans 14 amino acids.

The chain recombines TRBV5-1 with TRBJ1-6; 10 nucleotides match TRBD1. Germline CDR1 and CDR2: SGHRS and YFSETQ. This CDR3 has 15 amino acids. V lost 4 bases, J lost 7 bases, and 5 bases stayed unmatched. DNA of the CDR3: TGCGCCAGCAGCGCCGGGACAGGGGTGAATTCACCCCTCCACTTT. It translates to CASSAGTGVNSPLHF.

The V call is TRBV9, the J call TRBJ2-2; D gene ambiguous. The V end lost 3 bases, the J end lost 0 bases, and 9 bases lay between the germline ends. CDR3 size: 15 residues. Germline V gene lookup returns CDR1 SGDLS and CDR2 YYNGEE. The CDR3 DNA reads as TGTGCCAGCAGCGAAGCCCAATCGAACACCGGGGAGCTGTTTTTT. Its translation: CASSEAQSNTGELFF. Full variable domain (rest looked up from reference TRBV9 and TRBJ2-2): DSGVTQTPKHLITATGQRVTLRCSPRSGDLSVYWYQQSLDQGLQFLIQYYNGEERAKGNILERFSAQQFPDLHSELNLSSLELGDSALYFCASSEAQSNTGELFFGEGSRLTVL.

In DNA form, the CDR3 reads TGCAGTGCTCGCTACGAGCAGTACTTC. It codes for CSARYEQYF. The gene calls are TRBV20-1 and TRBJ2-7; D is unresolved. Per germline, CDR1 DFQATT and CDR2 SNEGSKA (reference sequence). Trimming shortened V by 5 bases and J by 3 bases, and 2 bases separated the two germline ends. The CDR3 is 9 residues long.

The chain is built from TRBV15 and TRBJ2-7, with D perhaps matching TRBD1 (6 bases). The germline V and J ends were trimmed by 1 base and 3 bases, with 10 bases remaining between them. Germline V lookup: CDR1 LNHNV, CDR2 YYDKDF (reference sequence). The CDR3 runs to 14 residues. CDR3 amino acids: CATSRARGSYEQYF. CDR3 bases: TGTGCCACCAGCAGAGCCAGGGGAAGCTACGAGCAGTACTTC.

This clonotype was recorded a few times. CDR3: CATSLGVETQYF. In DNA, the CDR3 is TGTGCCACCTCTCTCGGGGTAGAGACCCAGTACTTC. The chain employs TRBV6-1 and TRBJ2-5; TRBD2 might be the D (5 bases). Germline V gives CDR1 MNHNS, CDR2 SASEGT. V was shortened by 10 bases and J by 4 bases, with 13 bases between the two germline ends. The CDR3 runs to 12 residues.

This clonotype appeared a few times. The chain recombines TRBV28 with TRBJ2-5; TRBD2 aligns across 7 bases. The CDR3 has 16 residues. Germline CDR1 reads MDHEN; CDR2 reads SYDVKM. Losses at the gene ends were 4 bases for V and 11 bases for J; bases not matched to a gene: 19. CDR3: CASSSPASGPFGEQYF. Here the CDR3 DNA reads TGTGCCAGCAGTTCCCCCGCTAGCGGACCCTTTGGAGAGCAGTACTTC.

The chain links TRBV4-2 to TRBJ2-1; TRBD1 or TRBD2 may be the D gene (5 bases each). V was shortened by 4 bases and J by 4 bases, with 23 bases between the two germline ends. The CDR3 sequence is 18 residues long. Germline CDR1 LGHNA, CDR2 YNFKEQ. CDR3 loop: CASSLEPPGPQHYNEQFF. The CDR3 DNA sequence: TGTGCCAGCAGCCTCGAACCACCGGGACCGCAACATTACAATGAGCAGTTCTTC.

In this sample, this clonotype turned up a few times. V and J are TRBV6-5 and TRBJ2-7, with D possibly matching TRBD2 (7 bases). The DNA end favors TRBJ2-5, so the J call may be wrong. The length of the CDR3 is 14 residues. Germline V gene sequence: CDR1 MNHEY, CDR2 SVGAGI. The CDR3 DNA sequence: TGTGCCAGCAATCCGCTGGGGGGGGCTAAGACCCAGTACTTC. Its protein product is CASNPLGGAKTQYF.

The chain's CDR3 is CASSYGVFGANVLTF. In DNA, the CDR3 is TGTGCCAGCAGTTATGGAGTATTCGGGGCCAACGTCCTGACTTTC. The V and J genes are TRBV6-2 or TRBV6-3 and TRBJ2-6; D is undetermined. CDR1 is MNHEY and CDR2 is SVGEGT in the germline V gene. Deletions cut 3 bases from V and 4 bases from J, with 10 bases between. The CDR3 spans 15 residues.

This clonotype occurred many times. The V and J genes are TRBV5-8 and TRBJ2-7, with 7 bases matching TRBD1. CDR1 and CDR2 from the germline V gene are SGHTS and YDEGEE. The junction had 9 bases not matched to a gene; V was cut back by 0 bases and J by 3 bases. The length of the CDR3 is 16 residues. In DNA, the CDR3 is TGTGCCAGCAGCTTGGGACAGGGTTGGAGCGACTACGAGCAGTACTTC. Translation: CASSLGQGWSDYEQYF.

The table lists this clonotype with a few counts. CDR3: CASSNGQVMNSPLHF. In DNA, the CDR3 is TGTGCCAGCAGCAACGGACAGGTGATGAATTCACCCCTCCACTTT. The genes are TRBV5-4 and TRBJ1-6; 7 bases are shared with TRBD1. CDR1 is SGHNT and CDR2 is YYREEE in the germline V gene (reference sequence). The junction had 8 bases not matched to a gene; V was cut back by 4 bases and J by 7 bases. CDR3 length: 15 amino acids.

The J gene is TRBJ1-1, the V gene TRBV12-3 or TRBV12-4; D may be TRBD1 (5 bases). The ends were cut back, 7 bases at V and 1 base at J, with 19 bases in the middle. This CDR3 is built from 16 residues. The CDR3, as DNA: TGTGCCAGCACCCTACGGGGTCGGGGCCGGAACACTGAAGCTTTCTTT. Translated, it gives CASTLRGRGRNTEAFF.

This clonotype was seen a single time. CDR3 protein: CASSLVANGRRSYNEQFF. In nucleotides, the CDR3 is TGTGCCAGCAGCCTGGTAGCTAACGGTCGGCGCTCCTACAATGAGCAGTTCTTC. J is TRBJ2-1 and V is TRBV5-5; no firm D call. Trimming cost V 4 bases and J 0 bases, with 20 bases left between them. This CDR3 contains 18 residues. Germline assignment: CDR1 SGHKS and CDR2 YYEKEE (reference sequence).

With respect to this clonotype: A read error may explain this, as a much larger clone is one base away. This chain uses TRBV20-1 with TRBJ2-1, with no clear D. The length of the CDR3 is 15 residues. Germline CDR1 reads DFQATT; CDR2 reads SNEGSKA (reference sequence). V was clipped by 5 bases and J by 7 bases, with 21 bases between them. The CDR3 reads CSASQRKGPVNEQFF. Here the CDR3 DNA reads TGCAGTGCTTCACAACGAAAAGGACCAGTTAATGAGCAGTTCTTC.

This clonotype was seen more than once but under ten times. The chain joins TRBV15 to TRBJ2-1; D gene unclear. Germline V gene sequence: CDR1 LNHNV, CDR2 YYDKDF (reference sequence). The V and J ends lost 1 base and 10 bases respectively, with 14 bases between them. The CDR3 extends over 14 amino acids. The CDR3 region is CATSRVRWMEEQFF. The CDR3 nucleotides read TGTGCCACCAGCAGAGTTCGGTGGATGGAGGAGCAGTTCTTC. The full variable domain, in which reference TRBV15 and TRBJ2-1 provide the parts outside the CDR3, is DAMVIQNPRYQVTQFGKPVTLSCSQTLNHNVMYWYQQKSSQAPKLLFHYYDKDFNNEADTPDNFQSRRPNTSFCFLDIRSPGLGDTAMYLCATSRVRWMEEQFFGPGTRLTVL.

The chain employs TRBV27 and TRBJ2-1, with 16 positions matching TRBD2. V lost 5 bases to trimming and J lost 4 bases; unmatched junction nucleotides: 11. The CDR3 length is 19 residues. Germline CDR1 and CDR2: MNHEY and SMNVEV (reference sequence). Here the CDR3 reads CASSPGLAGGFSMYNEQFF. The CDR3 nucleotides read TGTGCCAGCAGTCCGGGACTAGCGGGAGGGTTTTCAATGTACAATGAGCAGTTCTTC.

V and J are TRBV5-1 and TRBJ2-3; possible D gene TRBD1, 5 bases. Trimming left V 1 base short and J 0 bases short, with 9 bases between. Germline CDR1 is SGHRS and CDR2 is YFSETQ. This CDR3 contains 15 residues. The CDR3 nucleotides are TGCGCCAGCAGCTTGTCCACAGGTAGCACAGATACGCAGTATTTT. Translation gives CASSLSTGSTDTQYF.

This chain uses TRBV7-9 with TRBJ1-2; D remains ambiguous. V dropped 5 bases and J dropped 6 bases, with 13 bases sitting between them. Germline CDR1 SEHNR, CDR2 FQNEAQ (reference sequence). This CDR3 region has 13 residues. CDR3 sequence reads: CASSLQRVDGYTF. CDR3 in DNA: TGTGCCAGCAGCCTACAGCGCGTCGATGGCTACACCTTC.

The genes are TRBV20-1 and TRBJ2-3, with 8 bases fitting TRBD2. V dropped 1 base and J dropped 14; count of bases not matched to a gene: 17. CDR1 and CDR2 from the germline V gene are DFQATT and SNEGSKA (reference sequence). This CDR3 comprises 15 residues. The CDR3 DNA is TGCAGTGCTAGAGTTGTAGCGGGACCCGACAGATACGCGTATTTT. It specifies CSARVVAGPDRYAYF.

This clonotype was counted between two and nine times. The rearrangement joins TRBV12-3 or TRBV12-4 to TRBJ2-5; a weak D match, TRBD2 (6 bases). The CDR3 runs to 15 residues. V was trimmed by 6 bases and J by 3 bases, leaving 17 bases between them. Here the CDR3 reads CASSPRLAREETQYF. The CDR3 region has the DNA TGTGCCAGCAGCCCCCGGCTAGCGAGAGAAGAGACCCAGTACTTC.

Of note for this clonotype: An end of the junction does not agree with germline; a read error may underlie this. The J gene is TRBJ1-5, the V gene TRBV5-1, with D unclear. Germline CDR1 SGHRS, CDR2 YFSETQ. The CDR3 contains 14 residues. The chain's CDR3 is CASNLEAGNQPQHF. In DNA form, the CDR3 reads TGCGCCAGCAACTTGGAGGCAGGCAATCAGCCCCAGCATTTT.

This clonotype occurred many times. The CDR3: CASSVSERHIQYF. CDR3 in DNA: TGTGCCAGCAGTGTTAGCGAGAGGCACATTCAGTACTTC. The V gene is TRBV2, the J gene TRBJ2-4; D possibly corresponds to TRBD2 (5 bases). The V gene's germline CDR1 is SNHLY and CDR2 FYNNEI. This CDR3 is built from 13 residues. Trimming removed 4 bases from V and 8 bases from J, with 12 bases in between.

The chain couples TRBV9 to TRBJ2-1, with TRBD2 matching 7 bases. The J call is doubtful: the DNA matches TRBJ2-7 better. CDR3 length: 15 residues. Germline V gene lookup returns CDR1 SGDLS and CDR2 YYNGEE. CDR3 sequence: CASSTGGSSYNEQYF. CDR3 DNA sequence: TGTGCCAGCAGTACTGGCGGGAGTTCCTACAATGAGCAGTACTTC.

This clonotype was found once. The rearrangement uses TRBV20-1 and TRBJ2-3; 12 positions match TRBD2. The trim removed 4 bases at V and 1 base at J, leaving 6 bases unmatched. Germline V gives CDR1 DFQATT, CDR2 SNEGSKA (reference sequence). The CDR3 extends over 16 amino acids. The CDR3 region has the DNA TGCAGTGCTAACCGTGGACTAGCGGGGCGCACAGATACGCAGTATTTT. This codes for CSANRGLAGRTDTQYF.

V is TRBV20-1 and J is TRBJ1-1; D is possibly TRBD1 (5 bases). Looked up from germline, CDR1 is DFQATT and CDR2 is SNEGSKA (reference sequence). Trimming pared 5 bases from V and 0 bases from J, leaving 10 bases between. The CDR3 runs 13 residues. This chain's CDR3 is CSAVPGMNTEAFF. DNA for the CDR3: TGCAGTGCTGTTCCAGGGATGAACACTGAAGCTTTCTTT.